This section outlines one T cell receptor beta chain sequence together with its context. What antigen it recognizes has not been identified. The record has no base qualities; no much larger clone is one base away. V drops 5 bases and J drops 3 bases, leaving 14 bases in between. Taken from the germline V gene (reference sequence), the CDR1 and CDR2 loops are MNHEY and SMNVEV. The CDR3 holds 14 amino acids from the cysteine to the phenylalanine. The CDR3 DNA has 42 bases and is translated from base 1. The data were taken from a study of T cell changes during pregnancy in multiple sclerosis (dated by TCRdb to the late 2010s). For the wider study: Changes in the T cell repertoire over the course of pregnancy were examined in this study in women with multiple sclerosis.

Library construction relied on the immunoSEQ multiplex PCR assay. TCRdb stores this immuneACCESS table with in-frame sequences only. Part of the clones is absent; in the studies checked, under half of the shortfall reflects unresolved V genes, and no reason is known for the rest. The sample table holds approximately 40,000 clones, of which more than 90% were seen once. Clones ranked in the top ten supply just over 5.5% of the sample. The chain was built from TRBV27 and TRBJ2-7, with the D gene not confidently named. Sequences were derived from CD8+ T cells from peripheral blood mononuclear cells, sampled in the third trimester of pregnancy. This clonotype originated in a female donor with multiple sclerosis, enrolled in a pregnancy study. The bases are TGTGCCAGCAGTCCCATCGACATACTCTACGAGCAGTACTTC. Translated, it reads CASSPIDILYEQYF.